Listed below are T cell receptor beta chains from one sample, sequenced in a study of patients and donors after allogeneic stem cell transplantation. TCRdb passed the RT-PCR reads through MiXCR, listing each CDR3 protein once. The data contain approximately 220,000 distinct CDR3 sequences, around two fifths of them singletons. Source material: blood, either unsorted or a sorted T cell fraction (not recorded which). Every receptor here comes from a human donor who was either an allogeneic HSCT recipient or a stem cell or donor lymphocyte infusion donor (not recorded which). It is not recorded whose cells these are; they may come from a transplant donor. CDR3s include the opening cysteine and the closing phenylalanine or tryptophan. D genes are given only for firm matches. The listing skips clone size in some rows; elsewhere it reads once, few, many or a size class.

j_call | v_call | d_call | clone_size | cdr3_nt | cdr3_aa
TRBJ1-1 | TRBV10-3 | - | - | TGTGCCATCAGTCAGCACAGGGATATAATGGCTTTCTTT | CAISQHRDIMAFF
TRBJ2-1 | TRBV6-2/TRBV6-3 | TRBD1 | once | TGTGCCAGCAGTCGACAGGGGGGATACAATGAGCAGTTCTTC | CASSRQGGYNEQFF
TRBJ2-1 | TRBV7-2 | - | - | TGTGCCAGCAGCTTAGACTCCTCCGAGCAGTTCTTC | CASSLDSSEQFF
TRBJ1-5 | TRBV4-3 | TRBD1 | - | TGCGCCAGCAGCCAAGCCTTGCCGGGACAGGGATACCAGCCCCAGCATTTT | CASSQALPGQGYQPQHF
TRBJ1-2 | TRBV20-1 | - | - | TGCAGTGCTACATTACAGGTCGACCCCTATGGCTACACCTTC | CSATLQVDPYGYTF
TRBJ2-1 | TRBV11-2 | - | - | TGTGCCAGCAGCTTCGATGGGGGGAATGAGCAGTTCTTC | CASSFDGGNEQFF
TRBJ2-3 | TRBV7-2 | - | - | TGTGCCAGCAGCTTAACCCCCAAGGGAGATACGCAGTATTTT | CASSLTPKGDTQYF
TRBJ1-1 | TRBV27 | - | few | TGTGCCAGCAGTTTAAAATACACTCGTCTGGCAGAAGCTTTCTTT | CASSLKYTRLAEAFF
TRBJ1-2 | TRBV5-4 | - | - | TGTGCCAGCAGCTTGCTACAGGAGGATAACTATGGCTACACCTTC | CASSLLQEDNYGYTF
TRBJ2-3 | TRBV5-5 | TRBD2 | few | TGTGCCAGCAGCTTGGATGGTAGCGGGGGCACAGATACGCAGTATTTT | CASSLDGSGGTDTQYF
TRBJ1-5 | TRBV20-1 | - | - | TGCAGTGCTAGTTTGGCAGATCAGCCCCAGCATTTT | CSASLADQPQHF
TRBJ1-2 | TRBV9 | TRBD1 | few | TGTGCCAGCAGCGTCTGGGACAGAACCTATGGCTACACCTTC | CASSVWDRTYGYTF
TRBJ1-5 | TRBV7-8 | - | - | TGTGCCAGCAGTTTAAACCGAGGGAATCAGCCCCAGCATTTT | CASSLNRGNQPQHF
TRBJ1-2 | TRBV5-1 | - | - | TGCGCCAGCAGCTTGGGTATGGCAGGAGGAGGCTATGGCTACACCTTC | CASSLGMAGGGYGYTF
TRBJ1-1 | TRBV6-2/TRBV6-3 | - | - | TGTGCCAGCAGTTACGGGGGAATGAACACTGAAGCTTTCTTT | CASSYGGMNTEAFF
TRBJ2-7 | TRBV29-1 | - | - | TGCAGCGTTGAAGAGGCGGAGGGAGGCTGGCCCTACGAGCAGTACTTC | CSVEEAEGGWPYEQYF
TRBJ1-4 | TRBV28 | - | - | TGTGCCAGCAGTTCGTGGGGGAGTGGGCACGGAAAACTGTTTTTT | CASSSWGSGHGKLFF
TRBJ2-3 | TRBV29-1 | TRBD2 | few | TGCAGCGCCGGGGGGGATACGCAGTATTTT | CSAGGDTQYF
TRBJ2-2 | TRBV4-2 | TRBD1 | - | TGTGCCAGCAGCCAAGTTCGGGACAGTGGGAACACCGGGGAGCTGTTTTTT | CASSQVRDSGNTGELFF
TRBJ1-5 | TRBV12-3/TRBV12-4 | - | - | TGTGCCAGCAGTTTACGTCGTACCAATCAGCCCCAGCATTTT | CASSLRRTNQPQHF
TRBJ2-1 | TRBV4-3 | - | - | TGCGCCAGCAGCCAGGGACGTCAGAGTCACAATGAGCAGTTCTTC | CASSQGRQSHNEQFF
TRBJ1-2 | TRBV20-1 | TRBD1 | - | TGCAGTGCTAGTGACAGGGGGAAACTTGGCTACACCTTC | CSASDRGKLGYTF
TRBJ1-1 | TRBV5-6 | TRBD1 | few | TGTGCCAGCAGCTTGCGGACAGGGACGGGCACTGAAGCTTTCTTT | CASSLRTGTGTEAFF
TRBJ1-6 | TRBV11-2 | TRBD1 | few | TGTGCCAGCAGCCTACAGGGGCGGGTTAATTCACCCCTCCACTTT | CASSLQGRVNSPLHF
TRBJ2-2 | TRBV6-4 | - | - | TGTGCCAGCAGTGACGGTCAGACCGGGGAGCTGTTTTTT | CASSDGQTGELFF
TRBJ2-2 | TRBV3-1 | - | - | TGTGCCAGCAGCCAAGAGCGGGGCGAGACCGGGGAGCTGTTTTTT | CASSQERGETGELFF
TRBJ1-1 | TRBV12-3/TRBV12-4 | - | - | TGTGCCAGCAGTCTCCATTCAGGGAACACTGAAGCTTTCTTT | CASSLHSGNTEAFF
TRBJ2-4 | TRBV6-5 | TRBD2 | - | TGTGCCAGCAGCCTTGGGACTAGTTTAAACATTCAGTACTTC | CASSLGTSLNIQYF
TRBJ2-4 | TRBV9 | - | few | TGTGCCAGCAGCGTAGAGGGAGTAGCCAAAAACATTCAGTACTTC | CASSVEGVAKNIQYF
TRBJ2-1 | TRBV5-1 | TRBD2 | - | TGCGCCAGCAGCTTGGGACTAGCGGGGGCAGTAAATGAGCAGTTCTTC | CASSLGLAGAVNEQFF
TRBJ1-1 | TRBV6-2/TRBV6-3 | TRBD1 | - | TGTGCCAGCAGTCCGACAGGGTACAACACTGAAGCTTTCTTT | CASSPTGYNTEAFF
TRBJ2-1 | TRBV4-1 | TRBD2 | - | TGCGCCAGCAGCCCCAAGGCGTGGCGGGGGGTAATCAATGAGCAGTTCTTC | CASSPKAWRGVINEQFF
TRBJ1-2 | TRBV27 | - | few | TGTGCCAGCAGGCCCGGGACAATGGCACCATCCTGGGGCTACACCTTC | CASRPGTMAPSWGYTF
TRBJ2-2 | TRBV12-3/TRBV12-4 | - | - | TGTGCCAGCAGTTTCGACAGTCAGAACACCGGGGAGCTGTTTTTT | CASSFDSQNTGELFF
TRBJ1-1 | TRBV20-1 | - | few | TGCAGCCGCGTTTTGAACACTGAAGCTTTCTTT | CSRVLNTEAFF
TRBJ1-2 | TRBV5-1 | - | - | TGCGCCAGCAGCCCCGTGGGGTCCCTACTCTATGGCTACACCTTC | CASSPVGSLLYGYTF
TRBJ1-1 | TRBV5-1 | - | - | TGCGCCAGCAGCCCTCCCTTTGGGATGAACACTGAAGCTTTCTTT | CASSPPFGMNTEAFF
TRBJ2-7 | TRBV4-2 | - | - | TGTGCCAGCAGCCAAGATTCCGGCTCCTACGAGCAGTACTTC | CASSQDSGSYEQYF
TRBJ2-3 | TRBV10-2 | TRBD2 | - | TGCGCCAGCAGCCCCATCCTAGCGGGGTACACAGATACGCAGTATTTT | CASSPILAGYTDTQYF